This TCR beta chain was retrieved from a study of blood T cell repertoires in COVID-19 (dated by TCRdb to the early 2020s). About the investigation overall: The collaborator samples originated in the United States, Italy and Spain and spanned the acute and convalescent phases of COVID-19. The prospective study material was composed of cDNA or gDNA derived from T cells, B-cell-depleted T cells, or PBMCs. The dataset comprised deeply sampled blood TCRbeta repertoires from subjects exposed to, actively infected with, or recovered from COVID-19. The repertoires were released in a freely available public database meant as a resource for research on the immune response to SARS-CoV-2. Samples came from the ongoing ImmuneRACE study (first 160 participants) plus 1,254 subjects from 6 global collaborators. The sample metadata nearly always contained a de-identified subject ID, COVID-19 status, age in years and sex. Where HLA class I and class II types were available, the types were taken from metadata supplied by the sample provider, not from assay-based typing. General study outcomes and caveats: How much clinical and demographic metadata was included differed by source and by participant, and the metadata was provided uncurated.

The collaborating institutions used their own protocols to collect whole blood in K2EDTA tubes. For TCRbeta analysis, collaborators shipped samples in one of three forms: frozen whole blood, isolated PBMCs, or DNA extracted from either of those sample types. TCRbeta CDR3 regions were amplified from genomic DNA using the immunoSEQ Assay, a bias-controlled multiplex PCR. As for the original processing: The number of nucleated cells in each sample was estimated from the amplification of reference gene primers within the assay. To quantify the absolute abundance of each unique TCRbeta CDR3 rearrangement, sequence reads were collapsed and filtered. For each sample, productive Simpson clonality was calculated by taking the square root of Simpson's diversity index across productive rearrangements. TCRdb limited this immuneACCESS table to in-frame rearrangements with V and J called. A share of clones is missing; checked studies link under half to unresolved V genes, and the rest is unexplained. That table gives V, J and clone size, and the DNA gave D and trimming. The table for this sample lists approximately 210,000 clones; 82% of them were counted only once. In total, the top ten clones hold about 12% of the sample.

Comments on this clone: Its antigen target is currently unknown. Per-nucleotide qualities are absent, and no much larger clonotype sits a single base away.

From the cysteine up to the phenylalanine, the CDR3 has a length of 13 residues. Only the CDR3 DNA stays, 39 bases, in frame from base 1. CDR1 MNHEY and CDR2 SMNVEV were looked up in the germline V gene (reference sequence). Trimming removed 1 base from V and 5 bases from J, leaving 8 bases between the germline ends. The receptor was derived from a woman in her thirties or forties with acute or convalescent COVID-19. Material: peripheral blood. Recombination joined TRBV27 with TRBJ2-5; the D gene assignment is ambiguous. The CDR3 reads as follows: CASSLYSFETQYF. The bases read TGTGCCAGCAGTTTATACTCCTTTGAGACCCAGTACTTC.